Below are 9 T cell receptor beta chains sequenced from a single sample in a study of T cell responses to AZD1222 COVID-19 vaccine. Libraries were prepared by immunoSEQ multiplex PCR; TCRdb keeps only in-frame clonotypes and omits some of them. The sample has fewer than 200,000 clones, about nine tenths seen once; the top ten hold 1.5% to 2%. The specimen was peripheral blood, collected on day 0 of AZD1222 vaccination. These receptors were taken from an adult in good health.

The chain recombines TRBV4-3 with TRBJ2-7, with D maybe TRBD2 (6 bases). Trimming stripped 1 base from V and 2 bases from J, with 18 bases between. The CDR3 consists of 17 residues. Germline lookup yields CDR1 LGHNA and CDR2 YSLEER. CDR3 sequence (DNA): TGCGCCAGCAGCCAAGGGGGGGAGCGGTTTCGGCCCTACGAGCAGTACTTC. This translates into CASSQGGERFRPYEQYF.

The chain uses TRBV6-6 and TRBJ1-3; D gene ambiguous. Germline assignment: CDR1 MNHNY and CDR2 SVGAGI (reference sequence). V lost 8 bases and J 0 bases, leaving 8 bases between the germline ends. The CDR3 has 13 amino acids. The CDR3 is CASEMSSGNTIYF. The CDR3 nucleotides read TGTGCCAGCGAAATGAGCTCTGGAAACACCATATATTTT.

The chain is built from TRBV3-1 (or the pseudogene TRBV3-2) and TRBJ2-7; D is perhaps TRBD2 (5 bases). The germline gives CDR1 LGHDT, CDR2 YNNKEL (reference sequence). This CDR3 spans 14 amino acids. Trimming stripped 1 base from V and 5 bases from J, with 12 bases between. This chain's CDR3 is CASSQGGGENEQYF. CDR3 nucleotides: TGTGCCAGCAGCCAAGGCGGAGGCGAAAACGAGCAGTACTTC.

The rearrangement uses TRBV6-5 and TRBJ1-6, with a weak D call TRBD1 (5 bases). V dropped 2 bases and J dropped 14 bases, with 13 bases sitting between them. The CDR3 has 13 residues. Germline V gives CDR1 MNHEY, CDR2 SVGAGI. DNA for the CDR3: TGTGCCAGCAGTTACGAGGGGATTCTCGCCCTCCACTTT. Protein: CASSYEGILALHF.

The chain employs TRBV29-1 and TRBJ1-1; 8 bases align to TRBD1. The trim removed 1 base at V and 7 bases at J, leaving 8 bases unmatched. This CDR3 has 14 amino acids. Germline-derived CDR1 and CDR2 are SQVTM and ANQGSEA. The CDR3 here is CSVEVHRGESEAFF. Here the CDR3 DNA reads TGCAGCGTTGAAGTCCACAGGGGGGAGAGTGAAGCTTTCTTT.

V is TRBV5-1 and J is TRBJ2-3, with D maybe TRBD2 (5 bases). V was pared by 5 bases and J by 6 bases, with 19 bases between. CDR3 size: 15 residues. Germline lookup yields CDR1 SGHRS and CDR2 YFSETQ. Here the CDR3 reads CASSFSPGGIDTQYF. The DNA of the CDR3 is TGCGCCAGCAGTTTCTCCCCCGGAGGAATCGATACGCAGTATTTT.

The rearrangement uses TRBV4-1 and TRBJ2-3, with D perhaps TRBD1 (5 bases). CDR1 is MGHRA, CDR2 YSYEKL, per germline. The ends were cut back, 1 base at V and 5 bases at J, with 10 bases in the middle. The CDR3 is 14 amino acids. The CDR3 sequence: CASSQVQGKDTQYF. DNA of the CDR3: TGCGCCAGCAGCCAAGTCCAGGGTAAAGATACGCAGTATTTT.

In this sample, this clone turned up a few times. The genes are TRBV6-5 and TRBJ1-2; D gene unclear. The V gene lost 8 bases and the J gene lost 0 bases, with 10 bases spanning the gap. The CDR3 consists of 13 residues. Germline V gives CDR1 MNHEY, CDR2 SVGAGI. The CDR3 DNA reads TGTGCCAGCCGGTTAGGGACTAACTATGGCTACACCTTC. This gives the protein CASRLGTNYGYTF.

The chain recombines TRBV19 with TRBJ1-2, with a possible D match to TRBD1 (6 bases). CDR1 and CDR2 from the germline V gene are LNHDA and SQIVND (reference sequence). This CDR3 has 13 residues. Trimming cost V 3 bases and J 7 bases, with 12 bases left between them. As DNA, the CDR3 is TGTGCCAGTAGTATCACGGGGGCCGGTGGCTACACCTTC. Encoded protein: CASSITGAGGYTF. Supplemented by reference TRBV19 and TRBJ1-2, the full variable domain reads DGGITQSPKYLFRKEGQNVTLSCEQNLNHDAMYWYRQDPGQGLRLIYYSQIVNDFQKGDIAEGYSVSREKKESFPLTVTSAQKNPTAFYLCASSITGAGGYTFGSGTRLTVV.